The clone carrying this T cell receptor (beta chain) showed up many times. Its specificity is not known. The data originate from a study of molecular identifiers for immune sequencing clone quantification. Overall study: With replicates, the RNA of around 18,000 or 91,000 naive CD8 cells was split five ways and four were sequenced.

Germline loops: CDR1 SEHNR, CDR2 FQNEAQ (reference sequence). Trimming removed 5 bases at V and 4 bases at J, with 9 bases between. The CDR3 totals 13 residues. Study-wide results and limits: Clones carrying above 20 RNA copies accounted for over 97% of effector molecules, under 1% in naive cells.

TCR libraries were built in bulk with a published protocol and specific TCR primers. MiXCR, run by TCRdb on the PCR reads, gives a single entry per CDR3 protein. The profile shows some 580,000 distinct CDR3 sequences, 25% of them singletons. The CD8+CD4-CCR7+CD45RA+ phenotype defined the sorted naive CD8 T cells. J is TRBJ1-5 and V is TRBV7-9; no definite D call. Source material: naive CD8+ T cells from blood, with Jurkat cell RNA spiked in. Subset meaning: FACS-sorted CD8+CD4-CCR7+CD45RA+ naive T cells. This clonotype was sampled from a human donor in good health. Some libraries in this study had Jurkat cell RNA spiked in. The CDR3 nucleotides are TGTGCCAGCAGCCCAGACCGTAATCAGCCCCAGCATTTT. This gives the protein CASSPDRNQPQHF. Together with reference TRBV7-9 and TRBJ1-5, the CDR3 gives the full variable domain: DTGVSQNPRHKITKRGQNVTFRCDPISEHNRLYWYRQTLGQGPEFLTYFQNEAQLEKSRLLSDRFSAERPKGSFSTLEIQRTEQGDSAMYLCASSPDRNQPQHFGDGTRLSIL.